The 19 T cell receptor beta chains below all came from one sample that was sequenced in a study of blood T cell repertoires in COVID-19. Sequencing used immunoSEQ multiplex PCR; TCRdb keeps in-frame clones, though not all of them. The table includes some 260,000 clones, around 84% detected once. Material for sequencing was PBMCs or T cells enriched from blood (not recorded which). The origin of the receptors is a man aged 25-45 years with acute COVID-19.

This sequence joins TRBV6-6 and TRBJ1-4, with no clear D. This CDR3 region has 15 residues. Between the trimmed V and J ends, which lost 0 bases and 0 bases, there was a span of 5 bases. Germline V gene data show CDR1 as MNHNY and CDR2 as SVGAGI (reference sequence). The CDR3 loop is CASSYSRSTNEKLFF. In nucleotides, the CDR3 is TGTGCCAGCAGTTACTCGAGATCAACTAATGAAAAACTGTTTTTT.

The CDR3 DNA is TGTGCCAGCAGCCAAGAAGGGTCCGGACAGGGGGTCGCTGAAGCTTTCTTT. It yields the protein CASSQEGSGQGVAEAFF. The rearrangement uses TRBV4-2 and TRBJ1-1; TRBD1 matches 10 bases. The CDR3 length is 17 residues. CDR1 and CDR2 from the germline V gene are LGHNA and YNFKEQ. Trimming cost V 0 bases and J 6 bases; bases outside gene matches: 10.

V gene TRBV19 combines with J gene TRBJ1-5, with D hard to call. The V end was cut by 4 bases, the J end by 3 bases, with 10 bases between. CDR1 is LNHDA and CDR2 is SQIVND in the germline V gene (reference sequence). The CDR3 spans 14 residues. The CDR3 region is CASSTTSSNQPQHF. CDR3 in DNA: TGTGCCAGTAGTACGACTTCCTCCAATCAGCCCCAGCATTTT.

This clone occurred once. The chain employs TRBV7-2 and TRBJ2-7, with D perhaps TRBD2 (5 bases). Trimming cost V 0 bases and J 3 bases, with 15 bases left between them. CDR3 length equals 16 residues. Germline V CDR1 and CDR2: SGHTA, FQGNSA. The CDR3 protein is CASSLAPSEGGYEQYV. The CDR3 nucleotides read TGTGCCAGCAGCTTAGCCCCCTCCGAGGGCGGCTACGAGCAGTACGTC.

The chain links TRBV5-4 to TRBJ2-3; tentatively, D is TRBD1 (5 bases). V was trimmed by 2 bases and J by 6 bases, leaving 16 bases between them. Germline CDR1 is SGHNT and CDR2 is YYREEE (reference sequence). The CDR3 contains 15 residues. CDR3: CASSFTPQGSDTQYF. Here the CDR3 DNA reads TGTGCCAGCAGCTTTACCCCCCAGGGCTCGGATACGCAGTATTTT.

V and J are TRBV7-6 and TRBJ2-3, with TRBD2 matching over 9 bases. V lost 4 bases, J lost 0 bases, and 5 bases stayed unmatched. Per germline, CDR1 SGHVS and CDR2 FNYEAQ. There are 16 residues in the CDR3. The CDR3 region has the DNA TGTGCCAGCAGCTCTCCCGGGACTAGCAGCACAGATACGCAGTATTTT. This sequence encodes CASSSPGTSSTDTQYF. Full variable domain (remainder filled in from reference TRBV7-6 and TRBJ2-3): GAGVSQSPRYKVTKRGQDVALRCDPISGHVSLYWYRQALGQGPEFLTYFNYEAQQDKSGLPNDRFSAERPEGSISTLTIQRTEQRDSAMYRCASSSPGTSSTDTQYFGPGTRLTVL.

This chain connects TRBV11-3 to TRBJ2-3; a weak D match, TRBD2 (5 bases). The ends were cut back, 0 bases at V and 0 bases at J, with 10 bases in the middle. This CDR3 has 16 amino acids. From germline, CDR1 is SGHNT and CDR2 YENEEA. The DNA of the CDR3 is TGTGCCAGCAGCTTAGATGGTAGCGTAAGCACAGATACGCAGTATTTT. Protein sequence: CASSLDGSVSTDTQYF.

This rearrangement joins TRBV7-6 to TRBJ1-5; D remains ambiguous. This CDR3 is 13 amino acids long. Deletions cut 4 bases from V and 8 bases from J, with 12 bases between. CDR1 and CDR2 (germline): SGHVS, FNYEAQ. DNA of the CDR3: TGTGCCAGCAGCTCAGGTACGGCGAAGCCCCAGCATTTT. Translated, it gives CASSSGTAKPQHF.

The rearrangement joins TRBV3-1 (or the pseudogene TRBV3-2) to TRBJ1-6, with D possibly matching TRBD1 (5 bases). Germline CDR1 is LGHDT and CDR2 is YNNKEL (reference sequence). CDR3 length: 18 amino acids. V dropped 0 bases and J dropped 0 bases, with 12 bases sitting between them. CDR3 nucleotide sequence: TGTGCCAGCAGCCAAGATACAGGCGTAGACTCCTATAATTCACCCCTCCACTTT. Residues: CASSQDTGVDSYNSPLHF.

The rearrangement uses TRBV6-4 and TRBJ2-3; D is possibly TRBD2 (6 bases). The V end was cut by 3 bases, the J end by 4 bases, with 11 bases between. The CDR3 loop spans 14 amino acids. The germline gives CDR1 MRHNA, CDR2 SNTAGT. The CDR3 loop is CASSEGSSADTQYF. CDR3 DNA: TGTGCCAGCAGTGAAGGCTCTAGCGCAGATACGCAGTATTTT.

This chain links TRBV6-2 or TRBV6-3 with TRBJ2-5; D gene unclear. CDR1 and CDR2 (germline): MNHEY, SVGEGT. The CDR3 totals 13 residues. Trimming took 6 bases from V and 3 from J, leaving 11 bases between them. CDR3 in DNA: TGTGCCAGCAGCCGCGCGATAGAAGAGACCCAGTACTTC. This translates into CASSRAIEETQYF.

The rearrangement links TRBV19 to TRBJ2-1; 7 nucleotides match TRBD1. Germline V gives CDR1 LNHDA, CDR2 SQIVND (reference sequence). This CDR3 contains 13 residues. Germline trimming cut 5 bases from V and 8 bases from J; bases unmatched to any gene: 6. CDR3 nucleotide sequence: TGTGCCAGTAGTTTCCGAACAGGGGATGAGCAGTTCTTC. It encodes CASSFRTGDEQFF.

The chain carries TRBV24-1 and TRBJ2-1; D perhaps matches TRBD1 (5 bases). CDR3 length: 12 amino acids. Trimming shortened V by 3 bases and J by 9 bases, and 8 bases separated the two germline ends. Germline V lookup: CDR1 KGHDR, CDR2 SFDVKD. The CDR3 region is CATSDPDTEQFF. CDR3 bases: TGTGCCACCAGTGATCCGGACACTGAGCAGTTCTTC.

The rearrangement links TRBV18 to TRBJ2-3; 8 bases align to TRBD2. There are 16 residues in the CDR3. The trim removed 5 bases at V and 2 bases at J, leaving 9 bases unmatched. CDR1 KGHSH and CDR2 LQKENI come from the germline V gene. This CDR3 reads CASSLKFSGVTDTQYF. The CDR3 DNA sequence: TGTGCCAGCTCATTGAAATTTAGCGGGGTCACAGATACGCAGTATTTT.

The chain is built from TRBV6-5 and TRBJ1-2; TRBD1 matches 8 bases. V shed 2 bases and J 8 bases; nucleotides not matched to a gene: 7. Germline CDR1 is MNHEY and CDR2 is SVGAGI. The length of the CDR3 is 14 residues. The CDR3 here is CASSYTGQGTGYTF. DNA of the CDR3: TGTGCCAGCAGTTACACCGGACAGGGAACCGGCTACACCTTC.

The chain employs TRBV3-1 (or the pseudogene TRBV3-2) and TRBJ2-7, with D perhaps matching TRBD1 (7 bases). Germline CDR1 is LGHDT and CDR2 is YNNKEL (reference sequence). V lost 1 base and J 4 bases, leaving 14 bases between the germline ends. The CDR3 consists of 15 residues. In DNA, the CDR3 is TGTGCCAGCAGCCAAGCAGGAGCAGGGGGGTACGAGCAGTACGTC. Residues: CASSQAGAGGYEQYV.

The chain uses TRBV7-7 and TRBJ2-1, with 7 positions matching TRBD1. With 4 bases clipped from V and 0 bases from J, the junction kept 6 bases outside the gene matches. Germline assignment: CDR1 SSHAT and CDR2 FNYEAQ (reference sequence). The CDR3 is 16 amino acids. CDR3 amino acids: CASSYTQGSSYNEQFF. Here the CDR3 DNA reads TGTGCCAGCAGCTATACACAGGGGAGCTCCTACAATGAGCAGTTCTTC.

The gene calls are TRBV29-1 and TRBJ2-3; a possible D gene is TRBD2 (6 bases). The V end was cut by 4 bases, the J end by 3 bases, with 11 bases between. This CDR3 is built from 13 residues. Germline V gene data show CDR1 as SQVTM and CDR2 as ANQGSEA. DNA for the CDR3: TGCAGCGTTGTGGGCGGGGAGACAGATACGCAGTATTTT. Protein sequence: CSVVGGETDTQYF.

The CDR3 loop is CASSHLKNIQYF. CDR3 coding DNA: TGTGCCAGCAGCCACCTCAAAAACATTCAGTACTTC. The J gene is TRBJ2-4, the V gene TRBV3-1 (or the pseudogene TRBV3-2); D is uncertain. V was cut by 3 bases and J by 3 bases, with 3 bases left in between. The CDR3 consists of 12 residues. Germline loops: CDR1 LGHDT, CDR2 YNNKEL (reference sequence).